The 10 T cell receptor beta chains in this list originate from one sample, sequenced in a study of cytomegalovirus exposure and HLA in healthy donors. Amplification used 60 Vbeta primers and 13 Jbeta primers. Data came from immunoSEQ multiplex PCR; TCRdb stores just in-frame clones and leaves some out. The data contain about 220,000 clones, around four fifths of them singletons. Sequences were obtained from PBMCs. These receptors originate from a boy between 2 and 10 years old in good health and CMV-seronegative.

This sequence joins TRBV6-5 and TRBJ2-7; tentative D call: TRBD2 (5 bases). The germline V gene has CDR1 MNHEY and CDR2 SVGAGI. The CDR3 spans 14 residues. V was clipped by 7 bases and J by 5 bases, with 18 bases between them. Here the CDR3 reads CASTKTGNEHEQYF. The CDR3 DNA reads TGTGCCAGCACAAAAACGGGGAACGAGCACGAGCAGTACTTC.

The chain is built from TRBV27 and TRBJ1-2, with a tentative D call TRBD1 (5 bases). Germline V gives CDR1 MNHEY, CDR2 SMNVEV (reference sequence). Trimming shortened V by 5 bases and J by 6 bases, and 13 bases separated the two germline ends. This CDR3 contains 13 residues. CDR3 sequence: CASSPMTEDGYTF. CDR3 sequence (DNA): TGTGCCAGCAGTCCAATGACAGAAGATGGCTACACCTTC.

The rearrangement joins TRBV19 to TRBJ1-2; TRBD1 matches at 7 bases. This CDR3 has 16 amino acids. Looked up from germline, CDR1 is LNHDA and CDR2 is SQIVND (reference sequence). After removal of 8 bases from V and 5 bases from J, the junction contained 17 bases not matched to a gene. DNA of the CDR3: TGTGCCAGTGAGTCCGGGACAGAGGTTTTCTCTTATGGCTACACCTTC. This gives the protein CASESGTEVFSYGYTF.

The chain combines TRBV27 with TRBJ1-6; 7 bases are shared with TRBD1. CDR3 length: 16 amino acids. The trim removed 2 bases at V and 6 bases at J, leaving 7 bases unmatched. The germline V gene encodes CDR1 MNHEY and CDR2 SMNVEV (reference sequence). The CDR3 DNA follows: TGTGCCAGCAGTTTAGCACCACGACAGGGTAATTCACCCCTCCACTTT. The encoded protein is CASSLAPRQGNSPLHF.

As concerns this clone: One end of the junction does not line up with germline, which may come from a read error. V usage is TRBV27 and J usage is TRBJ2-1; 9 bases align to TRBD1. The CDR3 extends over 15 amino acids. The germline V gene has CDR1 MNHEY and CDR2 SMNVEV (reference sequence). The CDR3, as DNA: TGTGCCAGCAGCTTATTGGACAGGGGCCTCGATGAGCAGTTCTTC. This gives the protein CASSLLDRGLDEQFF.

The rearrangement links TRBV19 to TRBJ1-5; no clear D. The germline V gene encodes CDR1 LNHDA and CDR2 SQIVND (reference sequence). The CDR3 loop spans 14 amino acids. Trimming removed 3 bases at V and 5 bases at J, with 11 bases between. The CDR3 sequence is CASSIANGDQPQHF. CDR3 bases: TGTGCCAGTAGTATCGCTAACGGGGATCAGCCCCAGCATTTT.

This rearrangement joins TRBV30 to TRBJ1-4; 7 bases map to TRBD1. This CDR3 is built from 14 residues. Germline CDR1 GTSNPN, CDR2 SVGIG (reference sequence). V lost 3 bases and J lost 5; bases outside the gene matches: 6. CDR3 DNA sequence: TGTGCCTGGAGCCCAGGGGGGCTAAATGAAAAACTGTTTTTT. Translated: CAWSPGGLNEKLFF.

The chain combines TRBV2 with TRBJ2-1; 14 nucleotides match TRBD2. This CDR3 is built from 16 residues. The trim removed 7 bases at V and 7 bases at J, leaving 9 bases unmatched. The germline gives CDR1 SNHLY, CDR2 FYNNEI. The CDR3 spells CASKPGTSGRGNEQFF. The CDR3 DNA reads TGTGCCAGCAAGCCTGGGACTAGCGGGAGAGGGAATGAGCAGTTCTTC.

For this clone: The sample carries other DNA sequences with the same CDR3. V usage is TRBV7-8 and J usage is TRBJ2-5; D unclear. In germline, CDR1 is SGHVS, CDR2 FQNEAQ. V dropped 4 bases and J dropped 5 bases, with 5 bases sitting between them. The CDR3 is 11 amino acids. This CDR3 is CASSSQETQYF. The CDR3 nucleotides are TGTGCCAGCAGCTCCCAGGAGACCCAGTACTTC.

V usage is TRBV7-6 and J usage is TRBJ1-2; 7 positions match TRBD1. Trimming took 1 base from V and 7 from J; bases not matched to a gene: 3. Germline assignment: CDR1 SGHVS and CDR2 FNYEAQ. This CDR3 region has 13 residues. The CDR3 nucleotides read TGTGCCAGCAGCTTAGAGACAGGGTTTGGCTACACCTTC. The encoded protein is CASSLETGFGYTF. Together with reference TRBV7-6 and TRBJ1-2, the CDR3 gives the full variable domain: GAGVSQSPRYKVTKRGQDVALRCDPISGHVSLYWYRQALGQGPEFLTYFNYEAQQDKSGLPNDRFSAERPEGSISTLTIQRTEQRDSAMYRCASSLETGFGYTFGSGTRLTVV.